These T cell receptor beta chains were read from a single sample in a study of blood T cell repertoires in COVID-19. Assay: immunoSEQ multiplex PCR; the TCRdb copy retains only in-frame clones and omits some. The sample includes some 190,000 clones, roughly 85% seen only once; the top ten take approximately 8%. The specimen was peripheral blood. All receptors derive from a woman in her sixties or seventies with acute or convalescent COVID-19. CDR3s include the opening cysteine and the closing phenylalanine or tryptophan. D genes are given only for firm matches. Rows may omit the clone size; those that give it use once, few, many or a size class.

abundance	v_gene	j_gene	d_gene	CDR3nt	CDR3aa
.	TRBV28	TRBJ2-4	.	TGTGCCAGCAGTTCGGACAGACTCAAAAACATTCAGTACTTC	CASSSDRLKNIQYF
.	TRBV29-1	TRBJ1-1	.	TGCAGCGTTCAATGGGGGGACACTGAAGCTTTCTTT	CSVQWGDTEAFF
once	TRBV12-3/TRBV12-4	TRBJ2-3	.	TGTGCCAGCAGTTTGGGGGCAGGAGATACGCAGTATTTT	CASSLGAGDTQYF
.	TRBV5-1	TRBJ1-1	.	TGCGCCAGCAGACCTATAATTGGGAACACTGAAGCTTTCTTT	CASRPIIGNTEAFF
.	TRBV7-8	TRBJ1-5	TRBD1	TGTGCCAGCAGCGGAGACAGGGGAGGTCAGCCCCAGCATTTT	CASSGDRGGQPQHF
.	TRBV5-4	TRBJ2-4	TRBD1	TGTGCCAGCAGCTCCATGGGGGGGACAGGGAAGGAAAACATTCAGTACTTC	CASSSMGGTGKENIQYF
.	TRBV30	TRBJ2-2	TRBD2	TGTGCCTGGAGTGGAAGAAGGACTAGCGGAAACACCGGGGAGCTGTTTTTT	CAWSGRRTSGNTGELFF
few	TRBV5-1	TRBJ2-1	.	TGCGCCAGCACCCTACAGGGGAGGTCGGAAAATGAGCAGTTCTTC	CASTLQGRSENEQFF
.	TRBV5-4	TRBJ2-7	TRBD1	TGTGCCAGCAGCCCCCACTCAGGGGGAAGCGACGAGCAGTACTTC	CASSPHSGGSDEQYF
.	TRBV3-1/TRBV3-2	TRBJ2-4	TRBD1	TGTGCCAGCAGCCACTTGACAGGGGGCCCAGAGATTCAGTACTTC	CASSHLTGGPEIQYF
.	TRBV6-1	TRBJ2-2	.	TGTGCCAGCAGTGAAGGACCCGGGGGTTCCGGGGAGCTGTTTTTT	CASSEGPGGSGELFF
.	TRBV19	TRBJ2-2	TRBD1	TGTGCCAGTAGTACGAAGACAGGGGGCGGCGGGGAGCTGTTTTTT	CASSTKTGGGGELFF
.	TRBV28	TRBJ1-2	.	TGTGCCAGCAGTTCAGGTGGATATGGCTACACCTTC	CASSSGGYGYTF
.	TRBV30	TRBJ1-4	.	TGTGCCTGGAGTGTACAGGGCGAGGAAAAACTGTTTTTT	CAWSVQGEEKLFF
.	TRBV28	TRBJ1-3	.	TGTGCCAGCAGCCCCCGAGGGCTTCGGACTCTACTATATTCTGGAAACACCATATATTTT	CASSPRGLRTLLYSGNTIYF
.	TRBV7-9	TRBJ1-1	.	TGTGCCAGCAGCCAACGGGCCGGGGGGGGCACTGAAGCTTTCTTT	CASSQRAGGGTEAFF
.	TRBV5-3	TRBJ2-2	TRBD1	TGTGCCAGAGGGCGGCGGTCGGGACAGGGGGCCAGAGGTACCGGGGAGCTGTTTTTT	CARGRRSGQGARGTGELFF
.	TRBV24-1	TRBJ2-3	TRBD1	TGTGCCACCAGTGATACCGGGACAGGCACAGATACGCAGTATTTT	CATSDTGTGTDTQYF
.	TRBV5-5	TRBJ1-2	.	TGTGCCAGCAGCTTTACAGGGATTGGCTACACCTTC	CASSFTGIGYTF
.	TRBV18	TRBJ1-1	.	TGTGCCAGCTCACCACAGGCGGGAACTGAAGCTTTCTTT	CASSPQAGTEAFF
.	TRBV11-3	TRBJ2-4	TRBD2	TGTGCCAGCAGCTTAGCGGGAGGGCCTCAAAACATTCAGTACTTC	CASSLAGGPQNIQYF
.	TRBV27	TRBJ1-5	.	TGTGCCAGCAGTACCGGGACATTCCAGCCCCAGCATTTT	CASSTGTFQPQHF
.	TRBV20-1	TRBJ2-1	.	TGCAGTGCCCACTACAATGAGCAGTTCTTC	CSAHYNEQFF